The rows below give T cell receptor beta chains drawn from one sample of a study of T cell responses to AZD1222 COVID-19 vaccine. Method: immunoSEQ multiplex PCR; TCRdb's copy keeps in-frame clones and lacks some. Here the sample spans around 120,000 clones, roughly nine tenths being singletons. The sequencing here drew on peripheral blood, taken on day 0 of AZD1222 vaccination. Source of these receptors: an adult in good health. Each CDR3 is given with its conserved first and last residue. D genes are given only for firm matches. Clone size appears in some rows only: once, few, many, or a class for an expanded clone.

j_gene | abundance | d_gene | v_gene | CDR3aa | CDR3nt
TRBJ2-1 | - | - | TRBV19 | CASLRGGTYNEQFF | TGTGCCAGTCTAAGGGGTGGGACCTACAATGAGCAGTTCTTC
TRBJ2-7 | - | - | TRBV6-4 | CASSQGQSYEQYF | TGTGCCAGCAGTCAAGGACAGTCCTACGAGCAGTACTTC
TRBJ2-2 | - | - | TRBV11-3 | CASSLGVGELFF | TGTGCCAGCAGCTTAGGGGTCGGGGAGCTGTTTTTT
TRBJ1-1 | - | - | TRBV5-1 | CASSDLTGQIRSSEAFF | TGCGCCAGCAGCGACCTGACGGGGCAGATTAGAAGCAGTGAAGCTTTCTTT
TRBJ1-1 | once | - | TRBV6-5 | CASSYLNSGGNTEAFF | TGTGCCAGCAGTTACTTGAATTCGGGCGGGAACACTGAAGCTTTCTTT
TRBJ1-4 | - | - | TRBV18 | CASSPRTGNEKLFF | TGTGCCAGCTCACCTAGGACGGGGAATGAAAAACTGTTTTTT
TRBJ2-2 | - | - | TRBV6-5 | CASSYMTATGELFF | TGTGCCAGCAGTTACATGACAGCCACCGGGGAGCTGTTTTTT
TRBJ2-7 | - | TRBD2 | TRBV11-2 | CASSLGRGLAGARLEQYF | TGTGCCAGCAGCTTAGGACGGGGACTAGCGGGAGCACGGCTCGAGCAGTACTTC
TRBJ2-1 | - | TRBD2 | TRBV4-1 | CASSQQLAGVNNEQFF | TGCGCCAGCAGCCAGCAACTAGCGGGAGTTAACAATGAGCAGTTCTTC
TRBJ2-7 | - | TRBD1 | TRBV5-4 | CASSTTGGIYEQYF | TGTGCCAGCAGTACGACAGGGGGCATTTACGAGCAGTACTTC
TRBJ1-2 | - | TRBD1 | TRBV25-1 | CASSHDLRGRKGYTF | TGTGCCAGCAGTCACGACCTCAGGGGGAGGAAGGGCTACACCTTC
TRBJ2-7 | - | TRBD1 | TRBV5-1 | CATTPRGNGSSSYEQYF | TGCGCCACCACACCCAGGGGGAACGGTTCCAGCTCCTACGAGCAGTACTTC
TRBJ1-1 | - | - | TRBV4-2 | CASSQDGLRTLMNTEAFF | TGTGCCAGCAGCCAAGATGGGTTGCGGACACTTATGAACACTGAAGCTTTCTTT
TRBJ2-1 | once | - | TRBV5-1 | CASTQGDSYNEQFF | TGCGCCAGCACCCAGGGAGACTCCTACAATGAGCAGTTCTTC
TRBJ2-5 | - | - | TRBV5-1 | CASSQQGSLLAQYF | TGCGCCAGCAGCCAACAGGGATCCCTCTTGGCCCAGTACTTC
TRBJ2-7 | - | - | TRBV7-2 | CASSPQGVPTYEQYF | TGTGCCAGCAGCCCACAGGGAGTCCCAACCTACGAGCAGTACTTC
TRBJ2-7 | - | TRBD2 | TRBV9 | CASSVEGLAGIYEQYF | TGTGCCAGCAGCGTAGAAGGGCTAGCGGGGATTTACGAGCAGTACTTC
TRBJ2-3 | - | - | TRBV29-1 | CSAGTAGTDTQYF | TGCAGCGCCGGGACCGCGGGAACAGATACGCAGTATTTT
TRBJ1-5 | - | TRBD1 | TRBV4-2 | CASGEGAHSNQPQHF | TGTGCCAGCGGAGAGGGGGCTCATAGCAATCAGCCCCAGCATTTT
TRBJ2-7 | - | - | TRBV7-9 | CASSPRPLGYEQYF | TGTGCCAGCAGCCCCCGCCCCCTGGGCTACGAGCAGTACTTC
TRBJ2-5 | - | - | TRBV7-9 | CASSLKTTGETQYF | TGTGCCAGCAGCTTGAAGACAACGGGAGAGACCCAGTACTTC
TRBJ2-5 | - | TRBD1 | TRBV9 | CASSRQGAGETQYF | TGTGCCAGCAGCAGACAGGGGGCAGGAGAGACCCAGTACTTC
TRBJ1-2 | - | TRBD1 | TRBV5-4 | CASSLGALRGQSPYGYTF | TGTGCCAGCAGCTTGGGTGCTTTGAGGGGACAGTCGCCCTATGGCTACACCTTC
TRBJ1-4 | - | TRBD1 | TRBV2 | CASSGQGESEKLFF | TGTGCCAGCAGCGGACAGGGAGAAAGTGAAAAACTGTTTTTT
TRBJ1-2 | - | - | TRBV10-1 | CASSESRDGYTF | TGCGCCAGCAGTGAGTCGAGGGATGGCTACACCTTC
TRBJ2-5 | - | TRBD2 | TRBV27 | CASSLLSGYQETQYF | TGTGCCAGCAGCTTACTTAGCGGGTACCAAGAGACCCAGTACTTC
TRBJ2-6 | - | - | TRBV7-9 | CASSLVRAGANVLTF | TGTGCCAGCAGCTTAGTCAGGGCCGGGGCCAACGTCCTGACTTTC
TRBJ1-5 | - | - | TRBV19 | CASSIGGGALQPQHF | TGTGCCAGTAGTATAGGGGGAGGGGCCCTGCAGCCCCAGCATTTT
TRBJ1-3 | - | TRBD1 | TRBV24-1 | CATSDPLTGGSGNTIYF | TGTGCCACCAGTGACCCTTTGACAGGGGGCTCTGGAAACACCATATATTTT
TRBJ1-2 | once | - | TRBV30 | CAWSGWGKSLYGYTF | TGTGCCTGGTCAGGTTGGGGAAAATCCCTCTATGGCTACACCTTC
TRBJ1-1 | - | - | TRBV5-1 | CASREGESTEAFF | TGCGCCAGCCGAGAAGGGGAGTCGACTGAAGCTTTCTTT
TRBJ2-7 | - | - | TRBV2 | CASSGGPYEQYF | TGTGCCAGCAGTGGGGGTCCATACGAGCAGTACTTC